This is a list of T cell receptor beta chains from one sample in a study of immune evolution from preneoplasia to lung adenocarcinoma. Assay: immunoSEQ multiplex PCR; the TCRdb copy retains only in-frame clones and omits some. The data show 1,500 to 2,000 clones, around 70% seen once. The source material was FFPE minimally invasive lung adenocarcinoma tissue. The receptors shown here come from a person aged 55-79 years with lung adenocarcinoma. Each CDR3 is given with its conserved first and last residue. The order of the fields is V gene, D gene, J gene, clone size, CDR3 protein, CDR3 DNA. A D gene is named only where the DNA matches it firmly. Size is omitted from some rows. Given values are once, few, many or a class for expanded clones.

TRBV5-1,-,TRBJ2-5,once,CASSSLETQYF,TGCGCCAGCAGCTCCCTAGAGACCCAGTACTTC
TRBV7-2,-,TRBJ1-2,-,CASSLAGGENYGYTF,TGTGCCAGCAGCTTAGCGGGTGGAGAGAACTATGGCTACACCTTC
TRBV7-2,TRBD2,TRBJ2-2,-,CASSSGLAGGAPRSRELFF,TGTGCCAGCAGCTCGGGACTAGCGGGGGGTGCACCGCGGAGTAGGGAGCTGTTTTTT
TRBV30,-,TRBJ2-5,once,CAWSVSTVQETQYF,TGTGCCTGGAGTGTATCGACAGTCCAAGAGACCCAGTACTTC
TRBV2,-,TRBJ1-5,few,CASTVEQGNQPQHF,TGTGCCAGCACCGTTGAACAGGGAAATCAGCCCCAGCATTTT
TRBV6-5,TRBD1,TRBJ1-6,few,CASSPTGTGNSPLHF,TGTGCCAGCTCACCCACCGGGACAGGGAATTCACCCCTCCACTTT
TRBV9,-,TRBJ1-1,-,CASSVEGGTRYTEAFF,TGTGCCAGCAGCGTAGAGGGCGGGACGAGGTACACTGAAGCTTTCTTT
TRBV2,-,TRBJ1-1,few,CASKGQSNTEAFF,TGTGCCAGCAAAGGACAGTCGAACACTGAAGCTTTCTTT
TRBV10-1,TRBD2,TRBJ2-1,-,CASSEGSSGASYNEQFF,TGCGCCAGCAGTGAGGGGTCTAGCGGGGCTTCCTACAATGAGCAGTTCTTC
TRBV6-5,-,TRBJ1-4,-,CASSVQGLLTEKLFF,TGTGCCAGCAGCGTACAGGGTTTGCTTACTGAAAAACTGTTTTTT
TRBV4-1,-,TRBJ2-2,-,CASSQRSLWNRGSDTGELFF,TGCGCCAGCAGCCAACGTAGCCTGTGGAACCGGGGATCAGACACCGGGGAGCTGTTTTTT
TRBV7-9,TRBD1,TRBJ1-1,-,CASSGTTGDTEAFF,TGTGCCAGCAGCGGTACGACAGGGGATACTGAAGCTTTCTTT
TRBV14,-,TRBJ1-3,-,CASSQEFSRSGNTIYF,TGTGCCAGCAGCCAAGAATTCTCTCGCTCTGGAAACACCATATATTTT
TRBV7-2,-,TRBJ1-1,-,CASSLVAGQTEAFF,TGTGCCAGCAGCTTAGTGGCAGGGCAGACGGAGGCTTTCTTT
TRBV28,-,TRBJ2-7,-,CASSLFGYEQYF,TGTGCCAGCAGTTTATTCGGCTACGAGCAGTACTTC
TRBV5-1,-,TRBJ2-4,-,CASSLEGVAKNIQYF,TGCGCCAGCAGCTTGGAAGGGGTCGCCAAAAACATTCAGTACTTC
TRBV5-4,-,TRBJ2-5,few,CASSPRGGETQYF,TGTGCCAGCAGCCCCAGGGGAGGTGAGACCCAGTACTTC
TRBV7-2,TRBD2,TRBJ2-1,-,CASSPRLAGGHNEQFF,TGTGCCAGCAGCCCGAGACTAGCGGGGGGGCATAATGAGCAGTTCTTC
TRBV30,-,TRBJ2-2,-,CAWRHPQGIGELFF,TGTGCCTGGAGGCATCCCCAGGGGATCGGGGAGCTGTTTTTT
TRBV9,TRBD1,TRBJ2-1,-,CASSVGPGQGVDEQFF,TGTGCCAGCAGCGTAGGGCCGGGACAGGGGGTAGATGAGCAGTTCTTC
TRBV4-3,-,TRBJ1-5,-,CASSQRVDHNQPQHF,TGCGCCAGCAGCCAACGGGTGGACCACAATCAGCCCCAGCATTTT
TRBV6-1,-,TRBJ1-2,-,CASSVGGYGYTF,TGTGCCAGCAGTGTAGGGGGCTATGGCTACACCTTC
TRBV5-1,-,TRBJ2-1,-,CASSKRLPSDEQFF,TGCGCCAGCAGCAAACGGCTACCGAGTGATGAGCAGTTCTTC
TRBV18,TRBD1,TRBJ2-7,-,CASSPQSSRGLRFYEQYF,TGTGCCAGCTCACCCCAGTCCAGCAGGGGGCTCAGGTTCTACGAGCAGTACTTC
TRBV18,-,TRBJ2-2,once,CASSPLQGRNTGELFF,TGTGCCAGCTCACCACTACAGGGCAGGAACACCGGGGAGCTGTTTTTT
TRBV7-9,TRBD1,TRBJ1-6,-,CASSWGQGEDSPLHF,TGTGCCAGCAGCTGGGGACAGGGTGAGGATTCACCCCTCCACTTT
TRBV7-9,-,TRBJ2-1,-,CAGRDGDNEQFF,TGTGCCGGCCGGGACGGAGACAATGAGCAGTTCTTC
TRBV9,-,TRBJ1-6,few,CASSVERASPLHF,TGTGCCAGCAGCGTTGAGCGGGCTTCACCCCTCCACTTT
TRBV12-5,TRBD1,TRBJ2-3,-,CASWDSNTDTQYF,TGTGCTAGCTGGGACAGCAACACAGATACGCAGTATTTT
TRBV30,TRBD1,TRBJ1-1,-,CAWSVGPQGDTEAFF,TGTGCCTGGAGTGTAGGCCCTCAGGGGGACACTGAAGCTTTCTTT
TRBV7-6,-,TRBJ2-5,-,CASSRQETQYF,TGTGCCAGCAGCCGCCAAGAGACCCAGTACTTC
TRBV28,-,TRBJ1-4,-,CASSLDREKLFF,TGTGCCAGCAGTTTGGACAGAGAAAAACTGTTTTTT
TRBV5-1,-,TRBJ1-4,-,CASSPETTNEKLFF,TGCGCCAGCAGCCCGGAGACTACTAATGAAAAACTGTTTTTT
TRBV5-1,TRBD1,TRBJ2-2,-,CASSFLNSGGAFTGELFF,TGCGCCAGCAGCTTCCTCAACTCAGGGGGCGCGTTTACCGGGGAGCTGTTTTTT
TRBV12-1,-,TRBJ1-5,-,CASSFVRRGGNQPQHF,TGTGCCAGCAGCTTTGTGCGTAGGGGGGGTAATCAGCCCCAGCATTTT
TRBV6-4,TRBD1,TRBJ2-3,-,CASSEMGQGLDTQYF,TGTGCCAGCAGTGAAATGGGACAGGGCCTCGATACGCAGTATTTT
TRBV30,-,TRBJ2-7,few,CAWSVRGYEQYF,TGTGCCTGGAGTGTAAGGGGATACGAGCAGTACTTC
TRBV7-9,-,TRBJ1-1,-,CASSQPMGYEAFF,TGTGCCAGCAGCCAACCTATGGGGTATGAAGCTTTCTTT
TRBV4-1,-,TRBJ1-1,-,CASSQDQPIPGAEAFF,TGCGCCAGCAGCCAAGATCAACCTATCCCCGGCGCTGAAGCTTTCTTT
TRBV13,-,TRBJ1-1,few,CASTWGRGAEAFF,TGTGCCAGCACCTGGGGCCGGGGAGCTGAAGCTTTCTTT
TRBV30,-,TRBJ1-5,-,CAWSQGIGNQPQHF,TGTGCTTGGAGCCAGGGTATCGGCAATCAGCCCCAGCATTTT
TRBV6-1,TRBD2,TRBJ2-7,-,CASGRGGVNEQYF,TGTGCCAGCGGACGGGGAGGGGTCAACGAGCAGTACTTC
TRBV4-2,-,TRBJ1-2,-,CASSRGTVHRSGYTF,TGTGCCAGCAGCCGGGGAACAGTTCACCGTAGTGGCTACACCTTC
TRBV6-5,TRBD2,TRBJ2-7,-,CASRSSGGYEQYF,TGTGCCAGCAGGTCTAGCGGGGGTTACGAGCAGTACTTC
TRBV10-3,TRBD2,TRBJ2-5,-,CAISESNPSGEPGAQYF,TGTGCCATCAGTGAGTCGAACCCTAGCGGGGAGCCTGGGGCCCAGTACTTC
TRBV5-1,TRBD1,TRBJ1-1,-,CASSKGIGQANTEAFF,TGCGCCAGCAGCAAAGGGATAGGACAGGCAAACACTGAAGCTTTCTTT
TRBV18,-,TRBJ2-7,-,CASSTRGYEQYF,TGTGCCAGCTCAACCAGGGGCTACGAGCAGTACTTC
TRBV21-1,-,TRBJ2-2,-,CAGKQGYYTSNTGELFF,TGTGCCGGGAAACAGGGGTACTACACTTCGAACACCGGGGAGCTGTTTTTT
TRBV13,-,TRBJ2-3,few,CASSLDSGDPSTDTQYF,TGTGCCAGCAGCTTAGACTCCGGTGATCCAAGCACAGATACGCAGTATTTT
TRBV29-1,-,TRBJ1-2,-,CSVEVDSQGYTF,TGCAGCGTTGAAGTGGACAGCCAGGGCTACACCTTC
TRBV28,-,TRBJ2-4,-,CASSLEMGGGKNIQYF,TGTGCCAGCAGTTTAGAAATGGGGGGAGGCAAAAACATTCAGTACTTC